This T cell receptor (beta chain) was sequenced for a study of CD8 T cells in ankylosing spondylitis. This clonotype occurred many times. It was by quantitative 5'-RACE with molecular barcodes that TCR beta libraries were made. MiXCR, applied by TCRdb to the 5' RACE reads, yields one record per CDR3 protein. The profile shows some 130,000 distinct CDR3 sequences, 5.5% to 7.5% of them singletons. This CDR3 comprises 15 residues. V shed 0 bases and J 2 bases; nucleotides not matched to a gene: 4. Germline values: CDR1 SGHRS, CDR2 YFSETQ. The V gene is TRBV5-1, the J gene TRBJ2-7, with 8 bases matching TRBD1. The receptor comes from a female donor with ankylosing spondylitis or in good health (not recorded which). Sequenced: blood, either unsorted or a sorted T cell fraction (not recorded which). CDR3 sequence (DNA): TGCGCCAGCAGCTTGGTGGGGACAGGAACCTACGAGCAGTACTTC. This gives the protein CASSLVGTGTYEQYF.